This TCR beta chain comes out of a study of cytomegalovirus exposure and HLA in healthy donors. V was trimmed by 3 bases and J by 7 bases, leaving 22 bases between them. CDR3 length: 16 residues. CDR1 is SGHAT and CDR2 is FQNNGV in the germline V gene. PCR primers comprised 60 Vbeta and 13 Jbeta primers. The table came from immunoSEQ multiplex PCR; TCRdb's copy has only in-frame clones and leaves some out. The data contain roughly 66,000 clones, 70% to 80% of them seen just once; the ten biggest clones take up approximately 5.8%. Sequencing was performed on PBMCs. The rearrangement uses TRBV11-2 and TRBJ2-7; weak D call: TRBD1 (6 bases). The clonotype comes from a man in his fifties in good health and CMV-seronegative. The CDR3 loop reads CASSFSRVQGTGEQYF. The CDR3 nucleotides are TGTGCCAGCAGCTTTTCTAGGGTACAGGGAACGGGGGAGCAGTACTTC.